The clone carrying this T cell receptor (beta chain) was found many times. The antigen is undetermined. People who had autoimmune disease history or systemic immunosuppression were excluded. Peripheral blood came from all dose cohorts at three timepoints. Germline lookup yields CDR1 SGHTA and CDR2 FQGTGA. V lost 0 bases and J 1 base, leaving 3 bases between the germline ends. CDR3 length equals 13 residues. The data were obtained in a study of OX40 agonist ivuxolimab in advanced cancers. Sequenced by immunoSEQ multiplex PCR; TCRdb stores in-frame clones only, minus some. The sample lists approximately 70,000 clones, 82% seen once, with approximately 0.4% in the top ten. Findings and caveats of the study: The study observed clonal expansion of CD4+ and CD8+ blood T cells by week 6 at 0.1 to 3.0 mg/kg.

The chain is built from TRBV7-3 and TRBJ1-1, with D hard to call. The receptor was derived from an adult with an advanced solid tumor such as melanoma, head and neck, liver or kidney cancer. Sample: CD4+ or CD8+ T cells sorted from blood, taken in a trial of the OX40 agonist ivuxolimab. The CDR3 sequence is CASSLTTNTEAFF. In nucleotides, the CDR3 is TGTGCCAGCAGCTTAACCACGAACACTGAAGCTTTCTTT.